The T cell receptor (beta chain) described here comes from a study of cytomegalovirus exposure and HLA in healthy donors. Study results and caveats: Associated with cytomegalovirus, according to the listing, were approximately 160 TCR beta chains. Among the most significant clusters, several appeared linked to common viral pathogens in a later analysis. With further analysis later on, most CMV-associated TCR beta chains appeared HLA-restricted.

A note on this clone: Its cognate antigen is unknown.

Germline lookup yields CDR1 SGHNT and CDR2 YENEEA. The CDR3 extends over 15 amino acids. V lost 5 bases and J lost 7; bases outside the gene matches: 7. Primers for the PCR totalled 60 Vbeta and 13 Jbeta. In the study's own analysis: Later work found tens of millions of unique TCR beta chains, with 9.5 million to 11 million shared. Assay: immunoSEQ multiplex PCR; the TCRdb copy retains only in-frame clones and omits some. The V and J calls and clone size were taken over from that table, and D and trimming were inferred from the DNA. The profile shows approximately 140,000 clones, 55% to 80% of them singletons.

Sequenced: PBMCs. This receptor was taken from a woman between 55 and 75 years old in good health and CMV-seropositive. The chain couples TRBV11-3 to TRBJ2-1; 11 bases match TRBD1. This CDR3 is CASSAGQGARNEQFF. The CDR3 bases are TGTGCCAGCAGCGCCGGACAGGGGGCTAGGAATGAGCAGTTCTTC.